Each of the 21 T cell receptor beta chains below was sequenced from the same sample in a study of response to subunit inactivated influenza vaccine. TCRdb analysed the RT-PCR reads with MiXCR anew, one entry per CDR3 protein. The table shows more than 450,000 distinct CDR3 sequences, with roughly 12% occurring only once. These same records also appear under a second study, on T cells expressing NK-cell markers. That report notes: Researchers built TCR beta cDNA using 5'RACE template switching with UMIs.

Source: PBMCs from blood, taken on the day of vaccination. The receptors derive from a middle-aged man who received an inactivated influenza vaccine.

This clonotype turned up a few times. The chain is built from TRBV3-1 and TRBJ1-6, with a tentative D call TRBD1 (6 bases). Germline lookup yields CDR1 LGHDT and CDR2 YNNKEL (reference sequence). This CDR3 has 17 amino acids. V lost 1 base and J lost 2, with 12 bases in between. CDR3 amino acids: CASSQGQGITYNSPLHF. The CDR3 DNA follows: TGTGCCAGCAGCCAAGGGCAGGGGATCACCTATAATTCACCCCTCCACTTT.

This clonotype has a handful of counts. The chain couples TRBV27 to TRBJ2-7, with D unresolved. The CDR3 length is 10 residues. Trimming cost V 5 bases and J 7 bases, with 6 bases left between them. CDR1 and CDR2 from the germline V gene are MNHEY and SMNVEV (reference sequence). The CDR3 sequence is CASSTREQYF. The CDR3 nucleotides read TGTGCCAGCAGTACACGAGAGCAGTACTTC.

The rearrangement uses TRBV7-9 and TRBJ2-5; 12 bases are a match to TRBD1. V dropped 1 base and J dropped 4; count of bases not matched to a gene: 4. Per germline, CDR1 SEHNR and CDR2 FQNEAQ (reference sequence). There are 16 residues in the CDR3. This CDR3 reads CASSLVGTGGAETQYF. The DNA of the CDR3 is TGTGCCAGCAGCTTAGTCGGGACAGGGGGCGCAGAGACCCAGTACTTC.

This clonotype appeared a few times. The chain combines TRBV21-1 with TRBJ1-5. TRBV21-1 is noted as a pseudogene. This CDR3 is built from 10 residues. CDR3 protein: CASSYQPQHF. The DNA of the CDR3 is TGTGCCAGTTCTTATCAGCCCCAGCATTTT.

This clonotype was recorded a few times. The rearrangement uses TRBV18 and TRBJ2-3; 9 bases align to TRBD1. V trimming: 1 base; J trimming: 7 bases; junction bases outside the gene matches: 3. The germline V gene has CDR1 KGHSH and CDR2 LQKENI. This CDR3 has 14 residues. The chain's CDR3 is CASSPQDRGNTQYF. CDR3 nucleotide sequence: TGTGCCAGCTCACCACAGGACAGGGGAAATACGCAGTATTTT.

The chain employs TRBV29-1 and TRBJ2-1, with D possibly matching TRBD2 (5 bases). This CDR3 region has 11 residues. The V end lost 6 bases, the J end lost 10 bases, and 13 bases lay between the germline ends. Germline CDR1 SQVTM, CDR2 ANQGSEA. CDR3 sequence (DNA): TGCAGCGTAACGGACTTTCCCGAGCAGTTCTTC. Protein: CSVTDFPEQFF.

The table lists this clonotype with a few counts. This CDR3 reads CASSQDTGQGAREQFF. The CDR3 DNA reads TGCGCCAGCAGCCAAGATACAGGACAGGGGGCCAGAGAGCAGTTCTTC. The chain recombines TRBV4-1 with TRBJ2-1, with 11 bases identical to TRBD1. The ends lost 0 bases at V and 10 bases at J; junction bases unmatched: 8. The CDR3 consists of 16 residues. Germline V gives CDR1 MGHRA, CDR2 YSYEKL.

The V and J genes are TRBV2 and TRBJ1-1; TRBD1 might be the D (6 bases). Germline CDR1 and CDR2: SNHLY and FYNNEI. The CDR3 sequence is 16 residues long. The V end lost 6 bases, the J end lost 0 bases, and 17 bases lay between the germline ends. The CDR3 protein is CASREGDRFMNTEAFF. In nucleotides, the CDR3 is TGTGCCAGCAGGGAGGGGGATCGATTCATGAACACTGAAGCTTTCTTT.

This clonotype came up many times. The chain links TRBV6-5 to TRBJ2-2; D not resolved. This CDR3 has 14 amino acids. The germline V gene has CDR1 MNHEY and CDR2 SVGAGI. V shed 0 bases and J shed 5 bases, with 7 bases lying between them. DNA of the CDR3: TGTGCCAGCAGTTACTCGTGGGGTACCGGGGAGCTGTTTTTT. It codes for CASSYSWGTGELFF.

DNA for the CDR3: TGCGCCAGCAGCTTGGGCCGACACTCCTACGAGCAGTACTTC. This gives the protein CASSLGRHSYEQYF. The chain uses TRBV5-1 and TRBJ2-7; no clear D gene. The CDR3 contains 14 residues. Trimming shortened V by 0 bases and J by 0 bases, and 7 bases separated the two germline ends. The V gene's germline CDR1 is SGHRS and CDR2 YFSETQ. Full variable domain (outside the CDR3, taken from reference TRBV5-1 and TRBJ2-7): KAGVTQTPRYLIKTRGQQVTLSCSPISGHRSVSWYQQTPGQGLQFLFEYFSETQRNKGNFPGRFSGRQFSNSRSEMNVSTLELGDSALYLCASSLGRHSYEQYFGPGTRLTVT.

This clonotype was counted between two and nine times. V gene TRBV20-1 combines with J gene TRBJ2-1; D ambiguous. The CDR3 sequence is 13 residues long. The germline gives CDR1 DFQATT, CDR2 SNEGSKA (reference sequence). The germline V and J ends were trimmed by 2 bases and 0 bases, with 5 bases remaining between them. The CDR3 region is CSARQVSYNEQFF. The CDR3 DNA sequence: TGCAGTGCTAGACAGGTCTCCTACAATGAGCAGTTCTTC.

The gene calls are TRBV4-1 and TRBJ2-2; TRBD1 is a possible D gene (6 bases). The CDR3 is 16 residues long. Trimming cost V 2 bases and J 7 bases, with 17 bases left between them. CDR1 and CDR2 from the germline V gene are MGHRA and YSYEKL. CDR3 bases: TGCGCCAGCAGCCAACCTATCAGGGGACCAAACGGGGAGCTGTTTTTT. Protein product: CASSQPIRGPNGELFF.

Many counts were recorded for this clonotype. The CDR3 region has the DNA TGTGCCAGCAGCTTATGGGCTAGCGGGAGTGCGGATGAGCAGTTCTTC. Its translation: CASSLWASGSADEQFF. The chain is built from TRBV7-3 and TRBJ2-1, with TRBD2 matching over 10 bases. Losses at the gene ends were 2 bases for V and 8 bases for J; bases not matched to a gene: 9. The germline V gene has CDR1 SGHTA and CDR2 FQGTGA. The CDR3 totals 16 residues.

The V call is TRBV5-1, the J call TRBJ2-7, with TRBD1 matching 9 bases. The V segment lost 0 bases and the J segment 13 bases; nucleotides outside the gene matches: 8. Germline CDR1 and CDR2: SGHRS and YFSETQ. This CDR3 region has 13 residues. The CDR3 bases are TGCGCCAGCAGCTTGGATGGGTTGGACAGGGGATACTTC. It translates to CASSLDGLDRGYF. The complete variable domain, with remaining parts taken from reference TRBV5-1 and TRBJ2-7, reads KAGVTQTPRYLIKTRGQQVTLSCSPISGHRSVSWYQQTPGQGLQFLFEYFSETQRNKGNFPGRFSGRQFSNSRSEMNVSTLELGDSALYLCASSLDGLDRGYFGPGTRLTVT.

This clonotype appeared a few times. The rearrangement joins TRBV27 to TRBJ1-2; D gene ambiguous. CDR3 length: 13 residues. V gave up 3 bases and J gave up 2 bases, with 7 bases separating them. Germline lookup yields CDR1 MNHEY and CDR2 SMNVEV (reference sequence). CDR3 region: CASSFRMNYGYTF. For the CDR3, the DNA is TGTGCCAGCAGTTTTAGAATGAACTATGGCTACACCTTC.

This chain connects TRBV30 to TRBJ2-1; the match to TRBD2 covers 14 bases. The CDR3 contains 19 residues. The germline CDR1 and CDR2 sequences are GTSNPN and SVGIG (reference sequence). V dropped 2 bases and J dropped 1; count of bases not matched to a gene: 10. This CDR3 is CAWSLSWTSGRRSYNEQFF. DNA of the CDR3: TGTGCCTGGAGTCTGTCATGGACTAGCGGGAGGAGGTCCTACAATGAGCAGTTCTTC. The variable domain in full, with the rest retrieved from reference TRBV30 and TRBJ2-1, is SQTIHQWPATLVQPVGSPLSLECTVEGTSNPNLYWYRQAAGRGLQLLFYSVGIGQISSEVPQNLSASRPQDRQFILSSKKLLLSDSGFYLCAWSLSWTSGRRSYNEQFFGPGTRLTVL.

The J gene is TRBJ2-3, the V gene TRBV7-9; TRBD2 might be the D (6 bases). The CDR3 contains 17 residues. CDR1 and CDR2 from the germline V gene are SEHNR and FQNEAQ (reference sequence). Trimming removed 1 base from V and 2 bases from J, with 16 bases in between. The DNA for the CDR3 is TGTGCCAGCAGCTTAGTTAGCGGCCGCGCGTCCACAGATACGCAGTATTTT. This encodes CASSLVSGRASTDTQYF.

This clonotype was counted a few times. The chain joins TRBV4-3 to TRBJ2-6; D tentatively reads TRBD1 or TRBD2 (7 bases each). Per germline, CDR1 LGHNA and CDR2 YSLEER. The ends were cut back, 0 bases at V and 1 base at J, with 16 bases in the middle. The CDR3 is 19 residues long. The CDR3 here is CASSQESGGGQSGANVLTF. DNA of the CDR3: TGCGCCAGCAGCCAAGAAAGTGGCGGGGGACAGTCTGGGGCCAACGTCCTGACTTTC.

This clonotype occurred a few times. For the CDR3, the DNA is TGTGCCAGCAGCTGGGGAGGGACAGGAAACACTGAAGCTTTCTTT. Encoded protein: CASSWGGTGNTEAFF. This chain connects TRBV9 to TRBJ1-1; 8 positions match TRBD1. Germline-derived CDR1 and CDR2 are SGDLS and YYNGEE. This CDR3 is 15 amino acids long. After removal of 4 bases from V and 2 bases from J, the junction contained 7 bases not matched to a gene.

This sequence joins TRBV29-1 and TRBJ2-1; 12 bases match TRBD2. This CDR3 region has 17 residues. Germline V gene sequence: CDR1 SQVTM, CDR2 ANQGSEA. Trimming took 5 bases from V and 0 from J; bases not matched to a gene: 8. The CDR3 is CSVTPSGGGFSYNEQFF. DNA for the CDR3: TGCAGCGTTACCCCTAGCGGGGGGGGCTTCTCCTACAATGAGCAGTTCTTC.

The chain recombines TRBV7-9 with TRBJ2-1; 9 bases align to TRBD1. CDR1 is SEHNR and CDR2 is FQNEAQ in the germline V gene (reference sequence). V shed 3 bases and J 7 bases; nucleotides not matched to a gene: 10. This CDR3 contains 16 residues. CDR3 DNA: TGTGCCAGCAGCTTCCCACAGGGGGCGAGGGGGAATGAGCAGTTCTTC. This translates into CASSFPQGARGNEQFF.